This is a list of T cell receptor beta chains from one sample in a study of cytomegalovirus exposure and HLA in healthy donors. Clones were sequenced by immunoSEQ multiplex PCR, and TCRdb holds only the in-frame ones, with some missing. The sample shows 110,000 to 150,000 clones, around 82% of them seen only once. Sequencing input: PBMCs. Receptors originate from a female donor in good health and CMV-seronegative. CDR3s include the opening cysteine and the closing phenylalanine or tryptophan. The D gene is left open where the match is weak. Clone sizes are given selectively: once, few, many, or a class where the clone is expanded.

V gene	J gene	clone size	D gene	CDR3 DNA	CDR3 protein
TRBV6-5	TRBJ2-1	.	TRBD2	TGTGCCAGCAGTTCCCGGCGGGGGACCTCCAATGAGCAGTTCTTC	CASSSRRGTSNEQFF
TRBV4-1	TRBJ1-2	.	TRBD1	TGCGCCAGCAGCCAGACCGGGACAGTGGGGGGCTACACCTTC	CASSQTGTVGGYTF
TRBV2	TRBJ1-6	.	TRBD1	TGTGCCAGCAGGGGACAGAATTCACCCCTCCACTTT	CASRGQNSPLHF
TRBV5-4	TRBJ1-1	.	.	TGTGCCAGCAGCGTTAACAGGGCCCCTATGAACACTGAAGCTTTCTTT	CASSVNRAPMNTEAFF
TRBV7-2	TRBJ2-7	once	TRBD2	TGTGCCAGCAGCTTAGGCATGCAGCGGGGGTCATACGAGCAGTACTTC	CASSLGMQRGSYEQYF
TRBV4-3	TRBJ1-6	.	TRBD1	TGCGCCAGCAGCCGCGGGACAGGGGGCGTTTCACCCCTCCACTTT	CASSRGTGGVSPLHF
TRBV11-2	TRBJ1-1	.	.	TGTGCCAGCAGCTTGGGGGGTTCGCGAGGGCGGGGCACTGAAGCTTTCTTT	CASSLGGSRGRGTEAFF
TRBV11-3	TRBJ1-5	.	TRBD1	TGTGCCAGCAGCTTAAGGCTCGGGACAGGGGCTAAGGGTCAGCCCCAGCATTTT	CASSLRLGTGAKGQPQHF
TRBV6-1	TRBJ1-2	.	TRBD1	TGTGCCAGCAGAGGGACAGAATATGGCTACACCTTC	CASRGTEYGYTF
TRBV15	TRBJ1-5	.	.	TGTGCCACCGCAGGAGGGAATAGCAATCAGCCCCAGCATTTT	CATAGGNSNQPQHF
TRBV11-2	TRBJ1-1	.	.	TGTGCCAGCAGCTTAGACCTCAGGGCGCCTGAAGCTTTCTTT	CASSLDLRAPEAFF
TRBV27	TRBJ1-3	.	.	TGTGCCACACCGGGGGGGAGGCCTGGAAACACCATATATTTT	CATPGGRPGNTIYF
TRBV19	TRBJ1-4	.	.	TGTGCCAGTAGTCCGATTGGCGAAAAACTGTTTTTT	CASSPIGEKLFF
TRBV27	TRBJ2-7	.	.	TGTGCCAGCAAATCTCCCGGGAACGAGCAGTACTTC	CASKSPGNEQYF
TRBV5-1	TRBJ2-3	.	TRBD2	TGCGCCAGCAGCCCCGGGTTCCGGACCCTTCCCGGGACTAGCGGCTCCACAGATACGCAGTATTTT	CASSPGFRTLPGTSGSTDTQYF
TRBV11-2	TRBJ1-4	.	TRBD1	TGTGCCAGCAGCTCAGGACAGGGCAGTGAAAAACTGTTTTTT	CASSSGQGSEKLFF
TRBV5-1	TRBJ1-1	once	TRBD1	TGCGCCAGCAGCTTGGTCCCGTGGGACAGGGTGGCGAACACTGAAGCTTTCTTT	CASSLVPWDRVANTEAFF
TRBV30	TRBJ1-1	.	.	TGTGCCTGGGGAGAGAACACTGAAGCTTTCTTT	CAWGENTEAFF
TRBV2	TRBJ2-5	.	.	TGTGCCAGCAGGGGGGGATTGTTACAAGAGACCCAGTACTTC	CASRGGLLQETQYF
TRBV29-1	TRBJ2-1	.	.	TGCAGCGTTGCGGGCGTTGCGGGGAAGTTGAATGAGCAGTTCTTC	CSVAGVAGKLNEQFF
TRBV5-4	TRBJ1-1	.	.	TGTGCCAGCAGTCCCGCCCGAACACAGGGAGAGAACACTGAAGCTTTCTTT	CASSPARTQGENTEAFF
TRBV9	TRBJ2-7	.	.	TGTGCCAGCAGCGCCCTTCGGGGTTCCGAGCAGTACTTC	CASSALRGSEQYF
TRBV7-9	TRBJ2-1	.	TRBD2	TGTGCCAGCAGCTTCTTAGCGGGAGCGAACAATGAGCAGTTCTTC	CASSFLAGANNEQFF
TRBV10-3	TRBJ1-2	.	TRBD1	TGTGCCATCAGGACAGGGGGCATCGACTATGGCTACACCTTC	CAIRTGGIDYGYTF
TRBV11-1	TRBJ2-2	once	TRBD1	TGTGCCAGCAGCCGCCGCCTGACAGGGACCACCGGGGAGCTGTTTTTT	CASSRRLTGTTGELFF
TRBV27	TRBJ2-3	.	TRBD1	TGTGCCAGCAGTTTCGCAACAGGGGGAACGCAGTATTTT	CASSFATGGTQYF
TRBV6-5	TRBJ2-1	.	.	TGTGCCAGCAGTGGGGGCCGGAGTAACAATGAGCAGTTCTTC	CASSGGRSNNEQFF
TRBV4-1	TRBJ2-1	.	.	TGCGCCAGCAGCCAAGGAGCCGGGGGTTCCTACAATGAGCAGTTCTTC	CASSQGAGGSYNEQFF
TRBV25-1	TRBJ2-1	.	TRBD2	TGTGCCAGCAGTGGGGGACTAGCGGGAGGACTATACAATGAGCAGTTCTTC	CASSGGLAGGLYNEQFF
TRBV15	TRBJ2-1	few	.	TGTGCCACCAGCAGAGATGACGCGGGGCGAGGCAATGAGCAGTTCTTC	CATSRDDAGRGNEQFF
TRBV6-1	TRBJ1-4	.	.	TGTGCCAGCAGGTCTACAGCAACTAATGAAAAACTGTTTTTT	CASRSTATNEKLFF
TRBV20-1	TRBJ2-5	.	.	TGCAGTGCCACTAGGTCAGAGACCCAGTACTTC	CSATRSETQYF